This T cell receptor beta chain was sequenced in a study of blood T cell repertoires in COVID-19. About the study: Spain, Italy and the United States supplied samples that represented acute and convalescent COVID-19. The analysed material was cDNA or gDNA that came from T cells, B-cell-depleted T cells, or PBMCs.

The CDR3 loop spans 13 amino acids. CDR1 and CDR2 from the germline V gene are MNHEY and SMNVEV (reference sequence). With 6 bases removed from V and 5 bases from J, the gap between germline ends came to 14 bases. As handled by the study authors: The assay estimated nucleated cells by amplifying reference gene primers. The table came from immunoSEQ multiplex PCR; TCRdb's copy has only in-frame clones and leaves some out. That table furnishes V, J and clone size, whereas the DNA furnished D and trimming. The sample has tens of thousands of clones, approximately 88% seen once. The rearrangement links TRBV27 to TRBJ2-7; D may be TRBD1 (8 bases). This sequence originates from a human donor in a cohort sampled during active COVID-19. Sample: peripheral blood. The DNA for the CDR3 is TGTGCCAGCAGACGGACAGGGAGGGACGAGCAGTACTTC. It yields the protein CASRRTGRDEQYF.